This TCR beta chain was captured in a study of blood T cells in healthy people across ages. General observations from the study: Age showed a roughly linear inverse relationship with TCR beta diversity per million T cells.

The study drew donors from healthy Caucasian individuals in Russia aged about 6 to 90. Around 10 milliliters of peripheral blood were drawn from each donor. Isolation of PBMCs gave at least 6 million cells per sample. As for this clonotype: No antigen is known for it.

Through a sample-barcoded 5' primer and a J-beta primer mix, a second PCR was run for roughly 7 to 12 cycles. TCRdb re-called the 5' RACE reads through MiXCR, storing one row per CDR3 protein. The table has approximately 1.5 million distinct CDR3 sequences, about 31% seen once. Germline CDR1 SGHAT, CDR2 FQNNGV. The junction had 8 bases not matched to a gene; V was cut back by 0 bases and J by 7 bases. CDR3 length: 16 residues. Sequenced: blood. The chain recombines TRBV11-2 with TRBJ2-1; 8 nucleotides match TRBD2. The clonotype comes from a young woman in good health. This chain's CDR3 is CASSLDPGGPGNEQFF. DNA of the CDR3: TGTGCCAGCAGCTTAGATCCGGGAGGGCCAGGTAATGAGCAGTTCTTC.